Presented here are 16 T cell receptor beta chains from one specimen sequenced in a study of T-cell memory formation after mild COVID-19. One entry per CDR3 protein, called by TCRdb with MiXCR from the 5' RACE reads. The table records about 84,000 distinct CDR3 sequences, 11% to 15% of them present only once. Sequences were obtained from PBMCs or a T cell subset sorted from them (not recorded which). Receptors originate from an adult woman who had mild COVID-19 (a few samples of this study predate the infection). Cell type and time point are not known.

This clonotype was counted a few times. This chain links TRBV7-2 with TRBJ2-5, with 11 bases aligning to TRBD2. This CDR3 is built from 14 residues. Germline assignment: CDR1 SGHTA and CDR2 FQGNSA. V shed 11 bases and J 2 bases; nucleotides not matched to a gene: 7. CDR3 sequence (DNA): TGTGCCGCTACTAGCGGGAGTTGGCAAGAGACCCAGTACTTC. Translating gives CAATSGSWQETQYF.

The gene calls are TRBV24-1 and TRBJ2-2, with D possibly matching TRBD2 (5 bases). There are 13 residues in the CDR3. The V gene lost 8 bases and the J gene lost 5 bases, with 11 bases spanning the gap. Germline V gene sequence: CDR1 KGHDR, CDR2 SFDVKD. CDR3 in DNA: TGTGCCACCACGCGGTCGGGAACCGGGGAGCTGTTTTTT. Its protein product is CATTRSGTGELFF.

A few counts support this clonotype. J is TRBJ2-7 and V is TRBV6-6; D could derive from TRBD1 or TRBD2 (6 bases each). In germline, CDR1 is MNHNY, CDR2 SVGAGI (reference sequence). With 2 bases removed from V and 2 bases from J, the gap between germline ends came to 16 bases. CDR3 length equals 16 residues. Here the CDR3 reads CASSYGRGRRAYEQYF. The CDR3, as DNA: TGTGCCAGCAGTTACGGCAGGGGAAGGAGGGCCTACGAGCAGTACTTC.

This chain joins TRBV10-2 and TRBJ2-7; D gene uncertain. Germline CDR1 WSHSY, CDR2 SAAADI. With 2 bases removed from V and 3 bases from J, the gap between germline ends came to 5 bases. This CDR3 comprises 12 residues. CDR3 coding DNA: TGCGCCAGCAGTGAGGGGGACTACGAGCAGTACTTC. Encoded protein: CASSEGDYEQYF.

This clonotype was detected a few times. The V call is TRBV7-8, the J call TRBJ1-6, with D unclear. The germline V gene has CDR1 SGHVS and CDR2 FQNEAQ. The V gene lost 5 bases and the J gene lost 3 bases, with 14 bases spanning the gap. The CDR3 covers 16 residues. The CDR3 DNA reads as TGTGCCAGCAGCCCCGCCTGGGGAGACTATAATTCACCCCTCCACTTT. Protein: CASSPAWGDYNSPLHF. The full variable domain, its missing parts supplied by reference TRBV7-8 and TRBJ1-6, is GAGVSQSPRYKVAKRGQDVALRCDPISGHVSLFWYQQALGQGPEFLTYFQNEAQLDKSGLPSDRFFAERPEGSVSTLKIQRTQQEDSAVYLCASSPAWGDYNSPLHFGNGTRLTVT.

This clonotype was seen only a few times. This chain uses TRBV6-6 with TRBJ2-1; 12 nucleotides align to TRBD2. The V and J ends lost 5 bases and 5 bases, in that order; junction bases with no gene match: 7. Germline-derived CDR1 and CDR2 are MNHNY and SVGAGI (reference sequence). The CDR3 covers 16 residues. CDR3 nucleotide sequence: TGTGCCAGCAGTAAGACTAGCGGGAGAAGGAACAATGAGCAGTTCTTC. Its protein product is CASSKTSGRRNNEQFF.

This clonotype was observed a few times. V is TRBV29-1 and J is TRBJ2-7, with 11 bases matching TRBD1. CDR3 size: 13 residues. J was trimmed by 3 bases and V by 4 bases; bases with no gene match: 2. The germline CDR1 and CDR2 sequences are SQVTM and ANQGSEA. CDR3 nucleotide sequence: TGCAGCGTTGCCGGGACAGGGGGCTACGAGCAGTACTTC. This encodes CSVAGTGGYEQYF.

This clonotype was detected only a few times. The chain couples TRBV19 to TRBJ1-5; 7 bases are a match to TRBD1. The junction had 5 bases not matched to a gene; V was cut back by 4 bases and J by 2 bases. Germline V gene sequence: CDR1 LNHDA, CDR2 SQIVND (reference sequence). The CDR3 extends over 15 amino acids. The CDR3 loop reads CASSRGRGGNQPQHF. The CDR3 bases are TGTGCCAGTAGTAGGGGCAGGGGGGGCAATCAGCCCCAGCATTTT.

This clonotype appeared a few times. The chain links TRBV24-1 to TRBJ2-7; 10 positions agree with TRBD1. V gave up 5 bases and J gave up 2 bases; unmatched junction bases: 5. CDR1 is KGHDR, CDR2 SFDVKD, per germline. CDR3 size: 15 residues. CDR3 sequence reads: CATSGPGQGTYEQYF. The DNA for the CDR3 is TGTGCCACCAGTGGTCCGGGACAGGGGACCTACGAGCAGTACTTC.

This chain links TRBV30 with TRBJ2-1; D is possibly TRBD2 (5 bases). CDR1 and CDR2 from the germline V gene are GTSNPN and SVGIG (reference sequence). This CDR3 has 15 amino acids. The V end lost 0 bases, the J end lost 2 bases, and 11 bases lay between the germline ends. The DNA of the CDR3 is TGTGCCTGGAGTGTATCGATCGGGACCTACAATGAGCAGTTCTTC. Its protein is CAWSVSIGTYNEQFF. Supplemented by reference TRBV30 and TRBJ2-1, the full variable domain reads SQTIHQWPATLVQPVGSPLSLECTVEGTSNPNLYWYRQAAGRGLQLLFYSVGIGQISSEVPQNLSASRPQDRQFILSSKKLLLSDSGFYLCAWSVSIGTYNEQFFGPGTRLTVL.

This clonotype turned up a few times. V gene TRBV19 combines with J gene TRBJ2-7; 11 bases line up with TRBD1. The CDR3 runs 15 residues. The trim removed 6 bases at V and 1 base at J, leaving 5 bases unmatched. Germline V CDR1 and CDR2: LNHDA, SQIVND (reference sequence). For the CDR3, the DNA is TGTGCCAGTAGACCCGGGACAGGGGGTTCCTACGAGCAGTACTTC. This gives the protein CASRPGTGGSYEQYF.

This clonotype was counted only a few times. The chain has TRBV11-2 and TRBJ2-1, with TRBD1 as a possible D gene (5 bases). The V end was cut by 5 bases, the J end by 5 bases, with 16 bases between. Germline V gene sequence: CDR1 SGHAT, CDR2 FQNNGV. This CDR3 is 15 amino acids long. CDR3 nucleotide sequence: TGTGCCAGCAGCCAGGGCCTGAAGGGGAACAATGAGCAGTTCTTC. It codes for CASSQGLKGNNEQFF.

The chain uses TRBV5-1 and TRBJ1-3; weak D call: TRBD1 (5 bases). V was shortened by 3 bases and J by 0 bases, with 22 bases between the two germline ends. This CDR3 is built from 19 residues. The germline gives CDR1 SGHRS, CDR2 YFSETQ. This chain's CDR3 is CASSSGWADTGGSGNTIYF. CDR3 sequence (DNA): TGCGCCAGCAGCTCCGGTTGGGCGGACACCGGGGGCTCTGGAAACACCATATATTTT.

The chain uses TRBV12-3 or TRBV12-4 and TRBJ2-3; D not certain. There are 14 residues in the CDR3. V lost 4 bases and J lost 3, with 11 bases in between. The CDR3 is CASSSAAETDTQYF. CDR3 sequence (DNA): TGTGCCAGCAGTTCCGCGGCGGAGACAGATACGCAGTATTTT.

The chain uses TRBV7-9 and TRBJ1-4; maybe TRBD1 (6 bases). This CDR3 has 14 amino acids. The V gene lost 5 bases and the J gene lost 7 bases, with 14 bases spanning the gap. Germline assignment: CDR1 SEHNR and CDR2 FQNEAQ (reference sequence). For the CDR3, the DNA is TGTGCCAGCAGCACAGGGTGGAGAGGTGAAAAACTGTTTTTT. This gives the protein CASSTGWRGEKLFF.

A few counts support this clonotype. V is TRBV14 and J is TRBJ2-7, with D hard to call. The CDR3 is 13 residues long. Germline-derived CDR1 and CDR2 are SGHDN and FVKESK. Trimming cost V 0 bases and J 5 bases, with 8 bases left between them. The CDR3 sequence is CASSQDAGDEQYF. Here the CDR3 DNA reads TGTGCCAGCAGCCAAGATGCCGGAGACGAGCAGTACTTC.